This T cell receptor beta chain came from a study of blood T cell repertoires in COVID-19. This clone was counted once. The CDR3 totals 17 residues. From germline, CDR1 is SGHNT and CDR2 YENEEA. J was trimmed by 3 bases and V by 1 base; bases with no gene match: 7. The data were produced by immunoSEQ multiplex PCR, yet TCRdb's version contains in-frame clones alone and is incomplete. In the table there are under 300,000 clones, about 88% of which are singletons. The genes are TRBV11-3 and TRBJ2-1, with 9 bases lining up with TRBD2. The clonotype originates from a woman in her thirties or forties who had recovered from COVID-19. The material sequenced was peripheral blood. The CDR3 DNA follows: TGTGCCAGCAGCTTAGTCTGGCTAGCGGGGATCTACAATGAGCAGTTCTTC. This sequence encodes CASSLVWLAGIYNEQFF.